Listed below are T cell receptor beta chains from one sample, sequenced in a study of T cells in Graves' hyperthyroidism and ophthalmopathy. MiXCR, applied by TCRdb to the multiplex PCR reads, yields one record per CDR3 protein. Here the sample spans nearly 750,000 distinct CDR3 sequences, under 45% being singletons. Sequences were obtained from blood. Receptors were obtained from a middle-aged woman with Graves' hyperthyroidism. Both conserved end residues are part of each CDR3. Fields, in order: J gene, clone size, D gene, V gene, CDR3 DNA, CDR3 protein. D genes are given only for firm matches. Clone sizes are given selectively: once, few, many, or a class where the clone is expanded.

TRBJ2-7 | . | TRBD2 | TRBV20-1 | TGCAGTGCTAGTGACGGACTAGTCTTACGGCAGTACTTC | CSASDGLVLRQYF
TRBJ1-2 | . | . | TRBV11-2 | TGTGCCAGCAGCTTCGAGCGGGCGAGTGGCTACACCTTC | CASSFERASGYTF
TRBJ2-7 | many | . | TRBV7-9 | TGTGCCAGCAGCTTACAGGGGTTGCTCCACGAGCAGTACTTC | CASSLQGLLHEQYF
TRBJ2-5 | few | . | TRBV20-1 | TGCAGTGCTAGGGACCCCCCCGAGACCCAGTACTTC | CSARDPPETQYF
TRBJ2-7 | many | . | TRBV7-2 | TGTGCCAGCAGCTTAATCGAATGGGGGAGTTCCTACGAGCAGTACTTC | CASSLIEWGSSYEQYF
TRBJ1-3 | . | . | TRBV10-3 | TGTGCCACCGGCATGCGGGGGTCCTCTGGAAACACCATATATTTT | CATGMRGSSGNTIYF
TRBJ1-4 | many | TRBD1 | TRBV12-3/TRBV12-4 | TGTGCCAGCAGACTTCCAGGGGGTATTGGAGAAAAACTGTTTTTT | CASRLPGGIGEKLFF
TRBJ2-7 | . | TRBD2 | TRBV10-3 | TGTGCCAGCAGCCGAGCAGCGGGGGGCCACTACGAGCAGTACTTC | CASSRAAGGHYEQYF
TRBJ1-1 | . | . | TRBV10-2 | TGCGCCAGCAGGGTACGGTCCGAAGCTTTCTTT | CASRVRSEAFF
TRBJ1-1 | . | . | TRBV7-9 | TGTGCCAGCAGCTTCGGGACGGAGAAAGCTTTCTTT | CASSFGTEKAFF
TRBJ2-2 | . | . | TRBV28 | TGTGCCAGCCAAAACACCAACAGGGCTATCAACACCGGGGAGCTGTTTTTT | CASQNTNRAINTGELFF
TRBJ2-5 | . | . | TRBV11-3 | TGTGCCAGCAGCGCGGGGGCTACAGGGGGCCAGTACTTC | CASSAGATGGQYF
TRBJ1-5 | many | . | TRBV6-1 | TGTGCCAGCAGTGAAGTAGGCAGGGTAGGTCAGCCCCAGCATTTT | CASSEVGRVGQPQHF
TRBJ1-1 | many | TRBD1 | TRBV7-2 | TGTGCCAGCAGGGTATCAGGGGGCCTGATGGCTGAAGCTTTCTTT | CASRVSGGLMAEAFF
TRBJ2-7 | . | TRBD1 | TRBV7-2 | TGTGCCAGCAGCCAGGACAGGGATAGCGAGCAGTACTTC | CASSQDRDSEQYF
TRBJ1-1 | . | . | TRBV4-1 | TGCGCCAGCAGCCTAAAGCCCCAAATGAACACTGAAGCTTTCTTT | CASSLKPQMNTEAFF